These 18 T cell receptor beta chains were all obtained from the same sample, sequenced in a study of T cell responses to AZD1222 COVID-19 vaccine. Clones were read by immunoSEQ multiplex PCR, and TCRdb kept only the in-frame ones, dropping some. Among over 150,000 clones listed, 85% to 90% were seen once. The source material was peripheral blood, sampled 28 days after the second AZD1222 dose. Source of these receptors: an adult who received the AZD1222 COVID-19 vaccine.

This sequence joins TRBV13 and TRBJ2-1, with 7 bases aligning to TRBD2. The germline V gene encodes CDR1 PRHDT and CDR2 FYEKMQ (reference sequence). The CDR3 spans 15 residues. V shed 3 bases, J shed 7 bases, and the junction held 9 bases outside the gene matches. CDR3: CASSFTPGGRNEQFF. For the CDR3, the DNA is TGTGCCAGCAGCTTCACACCCGGGGGGAGAAATGAGCAGTTCTTC.

CDR3 sequence reads: CASVGRGDDTEAFF. CDR3 bases: TGCGCCAGCGTAGGAAGGGGGGATGACACTGAAGCTTTCTTT. The V gene is TRBV5-1, the J gene TRBJ1-1; possible D gene TRBD1, 6 bases. The ends were cut back, 7 bases at V and 3 bases at J, with 16 bases in the middle. The CDR3 sequence is 14 residues long. CDR1 SGHRS and CDR2 YFSETQ come from the germline V gene.

CDR3 region: CASGQGASEAFF. The CDR3 coding sequence is TGTGCCAGCGGACAGGGAGCATCAGAAGCTTTCTTT. V usage is TRBV2 and J usage is TRBJ1-1; 8 bases line up with TRBD1. Trimming removed 8 bases from V and 8 bases from J; junction bases left unmatched: 7. This CDR3 is 12 amino acids long. Looked up from germline, CDR1 is SNHLY and CDR2 is FYNNEI.

V and J are TRBV30 and TRBJ1-1; no definite D call. Germline-derived CDR1 and CDR2 are GTSNPN and SVGIG (reference sequence). The CDR3 sequence is 14 residues long. Trimming removed 0 bases at V and 0 bases at J, with 8 bases between. CDR3 sequence reads: CAWSVGGLNTEAFF. CDR3 coding DNA: TGTGCCTGGAGTGTCGGAGGGTTGAACACTGAAGCTTTCTTT.

The genes are TRBV12-3 or TRBV12-4 and TRBJ2-5; D is unresolved. The CDR3 totals 12 residues. The V gene lost 3 bases and the J gene lost 8 bases, with 10 bases spanning the gap. In nucleotides, the CDR3 is TGTGCCAGCAGTTTTAACGTAGAAACCCAGTACTTC. Its translation: CASSFNVETQYF.

The J gene is TRBJ1-1, the V gene TRBV10-2; D unclear. CDR1 WSHSY and CDR2 SAAADI come from the germline V gene. The CDR3 contains 12 residues. Trimming shortened V by 6 bases and J by 1 base, and 6 bases separated the two germline ends. The CDR3 loop reads CASSRKNTEAFF. In DNA, the CDR3 is TGCGCCAGCAGCCGGAAGAACACTGAAGCTTTCTTT.

The table lists this clone with a count of one. The V and J genes are TRBV4-3 and TRBJ1-2; possible D gene TRBD1, 5 bases. The CDR3 has 15 amino acids. V dropped 0 bases and J dropped 3 bases, with 11 bases sitting between them. CDR1 is LGHNA and CDR2 is YSLEER in the germline V gene. In nucleotides, the CDR3 is TGCGCCAGCAGCCAAGAAGGGGTAACGGACTATGGCTACACCTTC. Protein sequence: CASSQEGVTDYGYTF.

This sequence joins TRBV7-2 and TRBJ1-3; 7 nucleotides align to TRBD1. V trimming: 7 bases; J trimming: 2 bases; junction bases outside the gene matches: 2. This CDR3 is built from 13 residues. Germline CDR1 SGHTA, CDR2 FQGNSA. CDR3 region: CASTGTAGNTIYF. For the CDR3, the DNA is TGTGCCAGCACCGGGACAGCTGGAAACACCATATATTTT.

This clone showed up just once. Other DNA variants within this sample encode the same CDR3. The V call is TRBV5-6, the J call TRBJ1-5; D unresolved. In germline, CDR1 is SGHDT, CDR2 YYEEEE. The CDR3 spans 12 residues. Between the trimmed V and J ends, which lost 2 bases and 4 bases, there was a span of 4 bases. The CDR3 spells CASSFGNQPQHF. The CDR3 DNA follows: TGTGCCAGCAGCTTCGGGAATCAGCCCCAGCATTTT.

The chain links TRBV9 to TRBJ1-2, with D hard to call. CDR1 and CDR2 from the germline V gene are SGDLS and YYNGEE. V lost 3 bases to trimming and J lost 8 bases, with 17 bases between them. The CDR3 consists of 14 residues. The CDR3 reads CASSARSGWQGYTF. The CDR3 DNA is TGTGCCAGCAGCGCGAGATCAGGCTGGCAGGGCTACACCTTC.

V usage is TRBV2 and J usage is TRBJ2-3; 10 positions agree with TRBD2. The CDR3 extends over 15 amino acids. J lost 4 bases, V lost 7 bases, and 8 bases had no gene match. From germline, CDR1 is SNHLY and CDR2 FYNNEI. The CDR3 DNA sequence: TGTGCCAGCAATTCAAGCGGGGGGGCCGCAGATACGCAGTATTTT. This encodes CASNSSGGAADTQYF.

This chain connects TRBV13 to TRBJ2-3, with 9 bases identical to TRBD1. In germline, CDR1 is PRHDT, CDR2 FYEKMQ (reference sequence). The V and J ends lost 0 bases and 0 bases, in that order; junction bases with no gene match: 7. CDR3 length: 18 amino acids. CDR3 sequence (DNA): TGTGCCAGCAGCTTAGGGTGGGGACAGGGACCTAGCACAGATACGCAGTATTTT. It is translated as CASSLGWGQGPSTDTQYF.

This clone appeared a single time. The chain combines TRBV6-5 with TRBJ1-2; 7 bases align to TRBD1. The CDR3 runs 15 residues. CDR1 MNHEY and CDR2 SVGAGI come from the germline V gene. V trimming: 11 bases; J trimming: 5 bases; junction bases outside the gene matches: 17. The CDR3: CAAHYTGAGLYGYTF. CDR3 bases: TGTGCCGCACACTATACAGGGGCCGGGCTATATGGCTACACCTTC.

The chain employs TRBV7-6 and TRBJ1-1; D is unclear. The CDR3 runs to 13 residues. Per germline, CDR1 SGHVS and CDR2 FNYEAQ. Between the trimmed V and J ends, which lost 6 bases and 3 bases, there was a span of 11 bases. CDR3 in DNA: TGTGCCAGCAGTGCGGGAACACACACTGAAGCTTTCTTT. This gives the protein CASSAGTHTEAFF.

The gene calls are TRBV6-2 or TRBV6-3 and TRBJ1-2; maybe TRBD1 (5 bases). CDR1 is MNHEY and CDR2 is SVGEGT in the germline V gene. Trimming left V 6 bases short and J 0 bases short, with 8 bases between. This CDR3 contains 13 residues. The CDR3 is CASSRQSNYGYTF. CDR3 coding DNA: TGTGCCAGCAGCCGACAGTCTAACTATGGCTACACCTTC.

The V call is TRBV29-1, the J call TRBJ2-2, with D possibly being TRBD1 (5 bases). The CDR3 spans 13 residues. Germline CDR1 SQVTM, CDR2 ANQGSEA. This CDR3 is CSGGQGISGELFF. As DNA, the CDR3 is TGCAGTGGTGGGCAGGGAATCTCCGGGGAGCTGTTTTTT.

CDR3 loop: CASSPPGQGAGTEAFF. The CDR3 coding sequence is TGTGCCAGCAGCCCACCGGGACAGGGGGCCGGCACTGAAGCTTTCTTT. The rearrangement joins TRBV7-2 to TRBJ1-1; 12 nucleotides line up with TRBD1. This CDR3 region has 16 residues. The V segment lost 5 bases and the J segment 4 bases; nucleotides outside the gene matches: 8. CDR1 is SGHTA and CDR2 is FQGNSA in the germline V gene.

CDR3 DNA sequence: TGTGCCACCAGTGACGGGACAGGGGTAGCTTTCTTT. The encoded protein is CATSDGTGVAFF. The rearrangement joins TRBV24-1 to TRBJ1-1, with 10 bases aligning to TRBD1. The CDR3 consists of 12 residues. Trimming cost V 4 bases and J 10 bases; bases outside gene matches: 2. CDR1 is KGHDR, CDR2 SFDVKD, per germline.